This is a list of T cell receptor beta chains from one sample in a study of shared clonotypes between healthy human individuals. The method was immunoSEQ multiplex PCR; TCRdb's version includes in-frame clones alone and lacks a portion of them. The sample has over a million clones, 75% to 85% seen once. The sample consisted of memory CD4+ T cells from PBMCs. All receptors come from a man aged 18 to 30 in good health. Some clones in this sample may be carry-over from other donors' samples. Both conserved end residues are part of each CDR3. A D gene is named only where the DNA matches it firmly.

>NA|TRBV10-3
CAISESVGPSYEQYF
>NA|TRBV5-1
CASSPDRAGYTF
>NA|TRBV6-1
CASSVGPGWGEKLFF
>NA|TRBV20-1
CSAPGPDEQFF
>NA|TRBV15
CATSRDSGARSFF
>NA|TRBV2
CASSDGGANEKLFF
>TRBD2|TRBV11-2
CASSSGTSGANSYNEQFF
>TRBD1|TRBV9
CASSVAGQTYEQYF
>NA|TRBV21-1
CASSPSVGGDGYTF
>NA|TRBV28
CASTRDTSYEQYF
>NA|TRBV21-1
CASRELDRGLIGELFF
>NA|TRBV20-1
CGGRPNTEAFF
>TRBD2|TRBV9
CASSYGLAGTSETQYF
>NA|TRBV7-2
CASSGGNQPQHF
>NA|TRBV7-2
CASSSPGGDQPQHF
>TRBD1|TRBV7-9
CASSQTGDQPQHF
>NA|TRBV20-1
CSAGSEETQYF
>TRBD2|TRBV28
CASSLASGGYNEQFF
>NA|TRBV18
CASSQFSARTDSPLHF
>TRBD1|TRBV2
CASSEDRGFNQPQHF
>NA|TRBV27
CASSLDFSSYNSPLHF
>NA|TRBV2
CASSEFFTDRSYGYTF
>TRBD1|TRBV5-1
CASNGDRDYEQYF
>NA|TRBV11-1
CASSDEGGTQYF
>NA|TRBV2
CASSRGRSQETQYF
>NA|TRBV18
CASSPGTGYEQYF
>NA|TRBV7-8
CASSVGTTDTQYF
>NA|TRBV2
CASSPGHRTGELFF
>TRBD1|TRBV18
CASSPRQGGTDTQYF